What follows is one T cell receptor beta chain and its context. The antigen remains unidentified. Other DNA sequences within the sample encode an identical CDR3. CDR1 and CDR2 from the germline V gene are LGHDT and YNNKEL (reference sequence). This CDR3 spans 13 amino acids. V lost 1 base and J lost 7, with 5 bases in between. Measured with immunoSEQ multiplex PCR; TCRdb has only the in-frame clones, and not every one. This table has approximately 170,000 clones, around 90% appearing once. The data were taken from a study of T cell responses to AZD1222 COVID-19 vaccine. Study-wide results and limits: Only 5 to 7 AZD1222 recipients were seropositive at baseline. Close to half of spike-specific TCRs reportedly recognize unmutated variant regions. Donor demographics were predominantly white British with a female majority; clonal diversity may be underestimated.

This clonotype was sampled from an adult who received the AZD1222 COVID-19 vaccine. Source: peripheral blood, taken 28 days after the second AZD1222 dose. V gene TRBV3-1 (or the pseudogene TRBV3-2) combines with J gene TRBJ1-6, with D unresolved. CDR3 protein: CASSQGSNSPLHF. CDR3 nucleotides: TGTGCCAGCAGCCAAGGTTCAAATTCACCCCTCCACTTT.